This passage covers 20 T cell receptor beta chains from one sample sequenced in a study of OX40 agonist ivuxolimab in advanced cancers. The data were produced by immunoSEQ multiplex PCR, yet TCRdb's version contains in-frame clones alone and is incomplete. The sample has tens of thousands of clones, 80% to 90% seen once. The starting material was CD4+ or CD8+ T cells sorted from blood, obtained in a trial of the OX40 agonist ivuxolimab. These receptors were obtained from an adult with an advanced solid tumor such as melanoma, head and neck, liver or kidney cancer.

The chain joins TRBV18 to TRBJ2-1; D not resolved. Germline V gene data show CDR1 as KGHSH and CDR2 as LQKENI. The CDR3 spans 15 residues. Trimming pared 1 base from V and 4 bases from J, leaving 11 bases between. This chain's CDR3 is CASSPQARIYNEQFF. The CDR3 DNA sequence: TGTGCCAGCTCACCACAGGCCCGAATTTACAATGAGCAGTTCTTC. Using reference TRBV18 and TRBJ2-1 for the parts outside the CDR3, the full variable domain is NAGVMQNPRHLVRRRGQEARLRCSPMKGHSHVYWYRQLPEEGLKFMVYLQKENIIDESGMPKERFSAEFPKEGPSILRIQQVVRGDSAAYFCASSPQARIYNEQFFGPGTRLTVL.

The chain has TRBV5-1 and TRBJ1-1; possible D gene TRBD1, 5 bases. Between the trimmed V and J ends, which lost 6 bases and 5 bases, there was a span of 14 bases. From germline, CDR1 is SGHRS and CDR2 YFSETQ. The CDR3 totals 13 residues. CDR3 in amino acids: CASTDQGRTEAFF. CDR3 DNA sequence: TGCGCCAGCACGGATCAGGGAAGGACTGAAGCTTTCTTT.

This clone has only a few counts. This chain uses TRBV5-1 with TRBJ1-4; 9 positions match TRBD1. This CDR3 is 14 amino acids long. Trimming removed 5 bases from V and 7 bases from J; junction bases left unmatched: 6. From germline, CDR1 is SGHRS and CDR2 YFSETQ. The CDR3 DNA reads TGCGCCAGCAGGTCCGGGACAGGGTCTGAAAAACTGTTTTTT. Protein: CASRSGTGSEKLFF.

This chain uses TRBV11-2 with TRBJ2-6; D unclear. V dropped 1 base and J dropped 1 base, with 5 bases sitting between them. The germline V gene encodes CDR1 SGHAT and CDR2 FQNNGV. This CDR3 is built from 15 residues. The CDR3 protein is CASSLGRSGANVLTF. In nucleotides, the CDR3 is TGTGCCAGCAGCTTAGGCAGGTCTGGGGCCAACGTCCTGACTTTC.

This sequence joins TRBV6-6 and TRBJ1-2; D is possibly TRBD1 (5 bases). The V gene lost 6 bases and the J gene lost 2 bases, with 13 bases spanning the gap. CDR1 is MNHNY and CDR2 is SVGAGI in the germline V gene (reference sequence). The CDR3 extends over 14 amino acids. CDR3 protein: CASSRGDSNYGYTF. As DNA, the CDR3 is TGTGCCAGCAGCCGAGGGGACTCAAACTATGGCTACACCTTC.

The count of this clone is one. The chain joins TRBV19 to TRBJ1-3; 9 positions match TRBD1. Germline loops: CDR1 LNHDA, CDR2 SQIVND (reference sequence). J gave up 4 bases and V 4 bases, and 8 bases lay outside the gene matches. The length of the CDR3 is 16 residues. The CDR3 spells CASSTQGQGGGNTIYF. The CDR3 bases are TGTGCCAGTAGTACCCAGGGACAGGGCGGAGGAAACACCATATATTTT.

A single count supports this clone. The J gene is TRBJ2-7, the V gene TRBV2, with a possible D match to TRBD1 (6 bases). Trimming left V 5 bases short and J 6 bases short, with 14 bases between. CDR1 is SNHLY, CDR2 FYNNEI, per germline. The length of the CDR3 is 13 residues. In nucleotides, the CDR3 is TGTGCCAGCAGTACTCAGACAGGCCTCGAGCAGTACTTC. It specifies CASSTQTGLEQYF.

The chain is built from TRBV11-2 and TRBJ2-7; 9 bases are shared with TRBD1. The CDR3 has 18 amino acids. CDR1 SGHAT and CDR2 FQNNGV come from the germline V gene. V lost 0 bases and J lost 3; bases outside the gene matches: 12. CDR3 coding DNA: TGTGCCAGCAGCTTAGAACCCCCGGACAGGGGAAGAAACTACGAGCAGTACTTC. It encodes CASSLEPPDRGRNYEQYF.

This chain uses TRBV19 with TRBJ1-1; possibly TRBD1 for D (6 bases). CDR3 length: 13 amino acids. The germline V gene encodes CDR1 LNHDA and CDR2 SQIVND (reference sequence). Deletions cut 2 bases from V and 5 bases from J, with 9 bases between. Here the CDR3 reads CASSITGRTEAFF. CDR3 bases: TGTGCCAGTAGTATAACAGGGAGGACTGAAGCTTTCTTT.

V gene TRBV5-1 combines with J gene TRBJ2-3; a possible D gene is TRBD2 (6 bases). The CDR3 loop spans 15 amino acids. Germline-derived CDR1 and CDR2 are SGHRS and YFSETQ. V gave up 0 bases and J gave up 8 bases, with 16 bases separating them. The CDR3 loop reads CASSLEASRGGTQYF. CDR3 sequence (DNA): TGCGCCAGCAGCTTGGAAGCATCTCGGGGAGGTACGCAGTATTTT.

The CDR3 region has the DNA TGTGCCAGCAGCTTAGCTGGCGGGAGGGCCCGCGAGCAGTACTTC. It specifies CASSLAGGRAREQYF. This chain links TRBV7-8 with TRBJ2-7; 9 bases are a match to TRBD2. The germline gives CDR1 SGHVS, CDR2 FQNEAQ. The CDR3 runs 15 residues. V was clipped by 0 bases and J by 6 bases; unmatched bases: 6.

This clone was counted a single time. V usage is TRBV28 and J usage is TRBJ2-7, with D possibly TRBD1 on 6 matching bases. The V gene's germline CDR1 is MDHEN and CDR2 SYDVKM. The V end lost 6 bases, the J end lost 6 bases, and 12 bases lay between the germline ends. This CDR3 is 12 amino acids long. This CDR3 reads CASSTGIGEQYF. In DNA form, the CDR3 reads TGTGCCAGCAGCACAGGGATTGGCGAGCAGTACTTC.

For the CDR3, the DNA is TGCGCCAGCAGCTTGGGTGATCCGCCCACAGATACGCAGTATTTT. It is translated as CASSLGDPPTDTQYF. The chain joins TRBV5-1 to TRBJ2-3; D is uncertain. There are 15 residues in the CDR3. Germline assignment: CDR1 SGHRS and CDR2 YFSETQ. Trimming took 0 bases from V and 2 from J, leaving 10 bases between them.

This clone has only one observation. The rearrangement links TRBV5-5 to TRBJ2-2, with D unclear. The CDR3 has 12 residues. V shed 2 bases and J shed 7 bases, with 6 bases lying between them. Per the germline V gene, CDR1 is SGHKS and CDR2 is YYEKEE (reference sequence). Here the CDR3 DNA reads TGTGCCAGCAGCTTTCTGGGCGGGGAGCTGTTTTTT. Protein product: CASSFLGGELFF.

This clone has only a few counts. The chain employs TRBV2 and TRBJ1-6, with a weak D call TRBD1 (5 bases). Germline values: CDR1 SNHLY, CDR2 FYNNEI. Trimming took off 6 bases at V and 6 bases at J, with 6 bases between the two ends. The CDR3 consists of 12 residues. CDR3 DNA sequence: TGTGCCAGCAGGGGGGGTAATTCACCCCTCCACTTT. It codes for CASRGGNSPLHF.

The chain combines TRBV18 with TRBJ1-2, with D unresolved. This CDR3 has 13 amino acids. V was shortened by 6 bases and J by 6 bases, with 14 bases between the two germline ends. CDR1 and CDR2 (germline): KGHSH, LQKENI. CDR3 nucleotides: TGTGCCAGCTCCCTAGCGGAAAGTGATGGCTACACCTTC. Its protein product is CASSLAESDGYTF.

CDR3 in amino acids: CASSDSSQDSPLHF. DNA of the CDR3: TGTGCCAGCAGTGATAGTTCACAGGATTCACCCCTCCACTTT. This chain uses TRBV25-1 with TRBJ1-6, with a possible D match to TRBD1 (5 bases). CDR1 and CDR2 from the germline V gene are MGHDK and SYGVNS. This CDR3 spans 14 amino acids. The germline V and J ends were trimmed by 3 bases and 8 bases, with 11 bases remaining between them.

CDR3 DNA sequence: TGCAGCGTTGGGGCCGGGCGAGGGGACGAGCAGTACTTC. Its translation is CSVGAGRGDEQYF. The chain employs TRBV29-1 and TRBJ2-7; D might be TRBD1 or TRBD2, each matching 5 bases. CDR1 SQVTM and CDR2 ANQGSEA come from the germline V gene. This CDR3 spans 13 amino acids. V dropped 4 bases and J dropped 5 bases, with 15 bases sitting between them.

This chain uses TRBV29-1 with TRBJ1-1, with D possibly matching TRBD1 (6 bases). V shed 7 bases and J shed 4 bases, with 16 bases lying between them. Germline lookup yields CDR1 SQVTM and CDR2 ANQGSEA. The CDR3 is made up of 13 amino acids. The CDR3: CSANREMGTEAFF. In nucleotides, the CDR3 is TGCAGCGCAAACAGGGAAATGGGCACTGAAGCTTTCTTT.

The chain is built from TRBV19 and TRBJ2-1; no clear D. Germline values: CDR1 LNHDA, CDR2 SQIVND (reference sequence). Trimming removed 1 base at V and 10 bases at J, with 11 bases between. This CDR3 is 13 amino acids long. The CDR3 spells CASSIGPHSEQFF. In DNA form, the CDR3 reads TGTGCCAGTAGTATAGGCCCCCACAGCGAGCAGTTCTTC.